The 18 T cell receptor beta chains reported below all come from one sample, sequenced in a study of T cells after yellow fever vaccination. TCRdb re-called the 5' RACE reads through MiXCR, storing one row per CDR3 protein. The sample consists of a few hundred thousand distinct CDR3 sequences, about 6.9% of them appearing once. Source: PBMCs, taken roughly seven weeks after the first yellow fever vaccination. The source of these receptors is a man aged 18 to 35 who received the YFV17D yellow fever vaccine.

This clonotype was counted only a few times. This chain links TRBV6-1 with TRBJ2-7, with 10 positions matching TRBD1. V dropped 6 bases and J dropped 3; count of bases not matched to a gene: 2. The length of the CDR3 is 13 residues. The germline CDR1 and CDR2 sequences are MNHNS and SASEGT. The CDR3, as DNA: TGTGCCAGCAGGCGGACAGGGGGCTACGAGCAGTACGTC. Translated: CASRRTGGYEQYV.

J is TRBJ1-1 and V is TRBV11-2; tentative D call: TRBD1 (5 bases). This CDR3 comprises 14 residues. With 3 bases removed from V and 4 bases from J, the gap between germline ends came to 12 bases. Germline values: CDR1 SGHAT, CDR2 FQNNGV. The CDR3: CASSFRVQSTEAFF. In nucleotides, the CDR3 is TGTGCCAGCAGCTTCAGGGTTCAGAGCACTGAAGCTTTCTTT.

This clonotype was picked up many times. The chain links TRBV5-1 to TRBJ2-1, with 8 bases matching TRBD1. The CDR3 length is 15 residues. In germline, CDR1 is SGHRS, CDR2 YFSETQ. Trimming removed 1 base from V and 6 bases from J; junction bases left unmatched: 6. This CDR3 reads CASSLTGQDTNEQFF. The CDR3 nucleotides read TGCGCCAGCAGCTTGACGGGACAGGACACCAATGAGCAGTTCTTC.

The rearrangement uses TRBV5-1 and TRBJ2-3; the match to TRBD1 covers 7 bases. CDR1 SGHRS and CDR2 YFSETQ come from the germline V gene. This CDR3 region has 14 residues. With V trimmed by 6 bases and J by 3 bases, 7 bases remained unmatched. In DNA, the CDR3 is TGCGCCAGCACCGAGACAGGGATAACAGATACGCAGTATTTT. Protein product: CASTETGITDTQYF. The entire variable domain, with the rest obtained from reference TRBV5-1 and TRBJ2-3, is as follows: KAGVTQTPRYLIKTRGQQVTLSCSPISGHRSVSWYQQTPGQGLQFLFEYFSETQRNKGNFPGRFSGRQFSNSRSEMNVSTLELGDSALYLCASTETGITDTQYFGPGTRLTVL.

This clonotype has at least ten counts. The chain couples TRBV29-1 to TRBJ2-1; 9 nucleotides line up with TRBD2. Germline assignment: CDR1 SQVTM and CDR2 ANQGSEA. The CDR3 runs 14 residues. Trimming at V came to 4 bases and at J to 8 bases, leaving 9 bases not matched to a gene. The CDR3 is CSVVGGGARDEQFF. DNA for the CDR3: TGCAGCGTTGTTGGCGGGGGGGCCCGGGATGAGCAGTTCTTC.

This clonotype was observed a few times. The chain has TRBV4-3 and TRBJ1-2; D gene uncertain. The CDR3 spans 16 residues. V shed 1 base and J shed 2 bases, with 14 bases lying between them. Germline CDR1 is LGHNA and CDR2 is YSLEER. The CDR3 DNA reads as TGCGCCAGCAGCCAAGTTAACGACGGTTACAACTATGGCTACACCTTC. Protein product: CASSQVNDGYNYGYTF.

The rearrangement joins TRBV6-1 to TRBJ1-4; D remains ambiguous. The germline gives CDR1 MNHNS, CDR2 SASEGT. Trimming cost V 3 bases and J 8 bases, with 13 bases left between them. The CDR3 has 14 residues. The DNA for the CDR3 is TGTGCCAGCAGTGAGGCGACGTGGGGAGAAAAACTGTTTTTT. Protein: CASSEATWGEKLFF.

This clonotype was picked up a small number of times. Germline and junction disagree at one end, which may indicate a read error. The genes are TRBV20-1 and TRBJ2-6; no clear D gene. The CDR3 length is 16 residues. The germline V gene encodes CDR1 DFQATT and CDR2 SNEGSKA (reference sequence). CDR3 sequence reads: CCARDLVDSGANVLTF. CDR3 DNA sequence: TGCTGTGCTAGAGATTTGGTTGACTCTGGGGCCAACGTCCTGACTTTC.

This clonotype has more than one count but fewer than ten. The gene calls are TRBV6-5 and TRBJ2-7, with TRBD1 matching 10 bases. The V and J ends lost 2 bases and 2 bases, in that order; junction bases with no gene match: 0. This CDR3 comprises 14 residues. From germline, CDR1 is MNHEY and CDR2 SVGAGI. CDR3 bases: TGTGCCAGCAGTTACGGGACAGGGGCCTACGAGCAGTACTTC. It specifies CASSYGTGAYEQYF.

This clonotype came up many times. J is TRBJ1-3 and V is TRBV5-4, with TRBD1 matching 7 bases. Germline values: CDR1 SGHNT, CDR2 YYREEE (reference sequence). CDR3 length: 16 amino acids. J was trimmed by 8 bases and V by 0 bases; bases with no gene match: 11. CDR3 bases: TGTGCCAGCAGCTTGGCCGGGGGACAGACGCGGCACACCATATATTTT. Encoded protein: CASSLAGGQTRHTIYF.

The genes are TRBV24-1 and TRBJ2-1, with D perhaps TRBD1 (6 bases). The V and J ends lost 3 bases and 4 bases respectively, with 15 bases between them. Germline V CDR1 and CDR2: KGHDR, SFDVKD. The CDR3 runs 16 residues. CDR3 bases: TGTGCCACCAGTGATCGCGGACAGCTTTTGTACAATGAGCAGTTCTTC. It translates to CATSDRGQLLYNEQFF.

The sample holds a few counts of this clonotype. CDR3 bases: TGTGCCAGCAGCATGGGACATTTTAGCAATCAGCCCCAGCATTTT. Translation gives CASSMGHFSNQPQHF. This chain connects TRBV7-6 to TRBJ1-5; the D gene is possibly TRBD1 (6 bases). This CDR3 contains 15 residues. V was shortened by 5 bases and J by 0 bases, with 11 bases between the two germline ends. CDR1 SGHVS and CDR2 FNYEAQ come from the germline V gene.

For the CDR3, the DNA is TGCAGTGCTAGACCTAGCGGGGGGGGATACAATGAGCAGTTCTTC. As protein: CSARPSGGGYNEQFF. The chain is built from TRBV20-1 and TRBJ2-1, with TRBD2 identical over 12 bases. The CDR3 totals 15 residues. Germline V CDR1 and CDR2: DFQATT, SNEGSKA (reference sequence). V dropped 2 bases and J dropped 4; count of bases not matched to a gene: 3.

The rearrangement joins TRBV11-2 to TRBJ2-3; 9 bases are a match to TRBD2. J was trimmed by 1 base and V by 5 bases; bases with no gene match: 13. CDR3 length: 18 amino acids. CDR1 and CDR2 from the germline V gene are SGHAT and FQNNGV. CDR3 sequence: CASSQRGGGARRTDTQYF. As DNA, the CDR3 is TGTGCCAGCAGCCAAAGAGGCGGGGGGGCCCGACGCACAGATACGCAGTATTTT.

This clonotype came up a few times. J is TRBJ2-7 and V is TRBV6-6; the match to TRBD1 covers 8 bases. The CDR3 has 11 residues. Germline V gene sequence: CDR1 MNHNY, CDR2 SVGAGI (reference sequence). Trimming at V came to 6 bases and at J to 9 bases, leaving 4 bases not matched to a gene. The CDR3 nucleotides read TGTGCCAGCAGGCAGGGGGCTCGGCAGTACGTC. Protein sequence: CASRQGARQYV.

A few counts support this clonotype. This rearrangement joins TRBV6-1 to TRBJ1-1; the D is unclear. The CDR3 length is 13 residues. With 8 bases removed from V and 4 bases from J, the gap between germline ends came to 14 bases. Germline CDR1 reads MNHNS; CDR2 reads SASEGT. CDR3 DNA sequence: TGTGCCAGCCGAACTGGAACCGGCACTGAAGCTTTCTTT. Amino acids: CASRTGTGTEAFF.

This clonotype was observed a few times. The chain links TRBV2 to TRBJ2-3, with TRBD1 as a possible D gene (5 bases). Germline V gene lookup returns CDR1 SNHLY and CDR2 FYNNEI. CDR3 length: 15 amino acids. Trimming stripped 10 bases from V and 2 bases from J, with 19 bases between. CDR3 loop: CATPDRPLTTDTQYF. In nucleotides, the CDR3 is TGTGCCACACCCGACAGACCGCTTACCACAGATACGCAGTATTTT.

This clonotype was seen only a few times. This chain uses TRBV7-9 with TRBJ2-1; 8 nucleotides align to TRBD1. This CDR3 has 15 residues. V dropped 5 bases and J dropped 7; count of bases not matched to a gene: 10. The germline gives CDR1 SEHNR, CDR2 FQNEAQ (reference sequence). This chain's CDR3 is CASSQFQGARNEQFF. Here the CDR3 DNA reads TGTGCCAGCAGCCAGTTCCAGGGGGCGAGGAATGAGCAGTTCTTC.